One sample yielded the 7 T cell receptor beta chains listed below, sequenced in a study of blood T cell repertoires in COVID-19. The protocol was immunoSEQ multiplex PCR, while the TCRdb copy is restricted to in-frame clones and leaves out a portion. In the table there are under 250,000 clones, approximately 91% of which are singletons. The sequencing sample was made of peripheral blood. The receptors come from a woman aged 55-70 years with acute or convalescent COVID-19.

The rearrangement joins TRBV7-9 to TRBJ2-5; TRBD1 might be the D (5 bases). Germline CDR1 SEHNR, CDR2 FQNEAQ (reference sequence). There are 15 residues in the CDR3. V lost 5 bases and J lost 4, with 17 bases in between. The CDR3 reads CASSPRPTGRETQYF. The CDR3 DNA sequence: TGTGCCAGCAGCCCGCGGCCTACAGGAAGAGAGACCCAGTACTTC.

The V call is TRBV5-4, the J call TRBJ2-5, with 11 bases identical to TRBD2. The V and J ends lost 4 bases and 5 bases, in that order; junction bases with no gene match: 7. This CDR3 contains 15 residues. Looked up from germline, CDR1 is SGHNT and CDR2 is YYREEE (reference sequence). CDR3 sequence reads: CASSVSGGAKETQYF. The DNA of the CDR3 is TGTGCCAGCAGCGTTAGCGGGGGGGCCAAGGAGACCCAGTACTTC.

This clone was counted once. Additional DNA sequences in this sample encode the identical CDR3. The chain recombines TRBV6-2 or TRBV6-3 with TRBJ1-1; D not certain. This CDR3 contains 12 residues. Germline loops: CDR1 MNHEY, CDR2 SVGEGT. V lost 5 bases and J 3 bases, leaving 7 bases between the germline ends. In DNA, the CDR3 is TGTGCCAGCAGTACCCGGGACACTGAAGCTTTCTTT. It specifies CASSTRDTEAFF.

The rearrangement links TRBV6-6 to TRBJ1-1; D is unresolved. V dropped 6 bases and J dropped 2 bases, with 10 bases sitting between them. The CDR3 spans 13 residues. Germline CDR1 is MNHNY and CDR2 is SVGAGI (reference sequence). The CDR3 region is CASSAPGNTEAFF. The CDR3 nucleotides read TGTGCCAGCAGCGCCCCGGGTAACACTGAAGCTTTCTTT.

The rearrangement links TRBV7-2 to TRBJ1-3; TRBD1 matches at 7 bases. Per the germline V gene, CDR1 is SGHTA and CDR2 is FQGNSA. This CDR3 has 15 amino acids. V trimming: 3 bases; J trimming: 6 bases; junction bases outside the gene matches: 8. The CDR3 is CASSFSGRGVNTIYF. The CDR3 DNA sequence: TGTGCCAGCAGCTTCTCGGGCAGGGGGGTAAACACCATATATTTT.

J is TRBJ2-7 and V is TRBV5-4; TRBD2 might be the D (5 bases). Germline V gene data show CDR1 as SGHNT and CDR2 as YYREEE (reference sequence). The CDR3 covers 12 residues. Trimming cost V 1 base and J 4 bases, with 6 bases left between them. CDR3 bases: TGTGCCAGCAGCTTGCGGGGTTACGAGCAGTACTTC. Its translation: CASSLRGYEQYF. Full variable domain (missing parts from reference TRBV5-4 and TRBJ2-7): ETGVTQSPTHLIKTRGQQVTLRCSSQSGHNTVSWYQQALGQGPQFIFQYYREEENGRGNFPPRFSGLQFPNYSSELNVNALELDDSALYLCASSLRGYEQYFGPGTRLTVT.

The rearrangement joins TRBV18 to TRBJ1-6; 8 bases agree with TRBD1. Germline CDR1 is KGHSH and CDR2 is LQKENI. This CDR3 is built from 17 residues. With 2 bases clipped from V and 10 bases from J, the junction kept 13 bases outside the gene matches. The CDR3 DNA reads TGTGCCAGCTCACCATTTCACGCAGGACAGGGTCGCTCACCCCTCCACTTT. Translated: CASSPFHAGQGRSPLHF.